The next 21 T cell receptor beta chains were all read from a single sample in a study of T cell responses to AZD1222 COVID-19 vaccine. The repertoire was sequenced with immunoSEQ multiplex PCR; TCRdb's copy has only in-frame clones and lacks some. The profile shows 100,000 to 150,000 clones, 70% to 90% of them singletons. Sequenced here: peripheral blood, sampled 28 days after the second dose of the MenACWY control vaccine. The receptors come from an adult who received the MenACWY meningococcal vaccine as a control.

The chain combines TRBV9 with TRBJ1-6; D is ambiguous. Germline CDR1 SGDLS, CDR2 YYNGEE. V was cut by 0 bases and J by 8 bases, with 15 bases left in between. The CDR3 contains 16 residues. The CDR3 region is CASSVGPRSRDSPLHF. CDR3 nucleotides: TGTGCCAGCAGCGTAGGACCGAGATCTAGAGATTCACCCCTCCACTTT.

J is TRBJ1-5 and V is TRBV28, with unresolved D. Germline CDR1 reads MDHEN; CDR2 reads SYDVKM. The CDR3 is made up of 19 amino acids. Trimming pared 1 base from V and 0 bases from J, leaving 19 bases between. Here the CDR3 DNA reads TGTGCCAGCAGTTTATTAGAAGCAGGTGGAGGCTATAGCAATCAGCCCCAGCATTTT. Amino acids: CASSLLEAGGGYSNQPQHF.

The V call is TRBV5-1, the J call TRBJ2-1, with 8 bases aligning to TRBD1. Losses at the gene ends were 0 bases for V and 1 base for J; bases not matched to a gene: 6. CDR1 SGHRS and CDR2 YFSETQ come from the germline V gene. This CDR3 comprises 17 residues. The chain's CDR3 is CASSLVQGAISYNEQFF. CDR3 DNA: TGCGCCAGCAGCTTGGTCCAGGGGGCAATTTCCTACAATGAGCAGTTCTTC. The variable domain in full, completed from reference TRBV5-1 and TRBJ2-1, reads KAGVTQTPRYLIKTRGQQVTLSCSPISGHRSVSWYQQTPGQGLQFLFEYFSETQRNKGNFPGRFSGRQFSNSRSEMNVSTLELGDSALYLCASSLVQGAISYNEQFFGPGTRLTVL.

This chain joins TRBV25-1 and TRBJ1-4; 10 bases line up with TRBD1. The germline CDR1 and CDR2 sequences are MGHDK and SYGVNS. V lost 1 base and J lost 5; bases outside the gene matches: 1. CDR3 length: 15 residues. CDR3 DNA sequence: TGTGCCAGCAGTGAATGGGGACAGGGGAATGAAAAACTGTTTTTT. Translated, it gives CASSEWGQGNEKLFF.

This clone was found a few times. This rearrangement joins TRBV27 to TRBJ2-7; no clear D gene. This CDR3 has 12 amino acids. Germline V gene lookup returns CDR1 MNHEY and CDR2 SMNVEV (reference sequence). Trimming cost V 2 bases and J 3 bases, with 5 bases left between them. The CDR3, as DNA: TGTGCCAGCAGTTTACACTACTACGAGCAGTACGTC. This encodes CASSLHYYEQYV.

DNA of the CDR3: TGTGCCAGCAGCACTCACAGGGGTAGGGGGAACACTGAAGCTTTCTTT. It yields the protein CASSTHRGRGNTEAFF. The chain combines TRBV7-9 with TRBJ1-1; 7 bases map to TRBD1. The CDR3 sequence is 16 residues long. Germline V gene lookup returns CDR1 SEHNR and CDR2 FQNEAQ (reference sequence). The V and J ends lost 5 bases and 1 base, in that order; junction bases with no gene match: 10.

The genes are TRBV27 and TRBJ1-5; the D is unclear. Germline lookup yields CDR1 MNHEY and CDR2 SMNVEV (reference sequence). There are 13 residues in the CDR3. V dropped 7 bases and J dropped 9 bases, with 16 bases sitting between them. The DNA for the CDR3 is TGTGCCAGCACCAGCCACCCCCGTGCGCCCCAGCATTTT. Protein: CASTSHPRAPQHF.

This chain uses TRBV5-1 with TRBJ1-2; 9 positions agree with TRBD1. After removal of 5 bases from V and 7 bases from J, the junction contained 6 bases not matched to a gene. In germline, CDR1 is SGHRS, CDR2 YFSETQ. This CDR3 has 13 residues. CDR3 in amino acids: CASSQQGASGYTF. The CDR3 nucleotides read TGCGCCAGCAGTCAACAGGGGGCGAGTGGCTACACCTTC.

The rearrangement uses TRBV2 and TRBJ1-5; TRBD1 is a possible D gene (5 bases). Trimming shortened V by 3 bases and J by 6 bases, and 15 bases separated the two germline ends. The CDR3 has 15 residues. Germline V gives CDR1 SNHLY, CDR2 FYNNEI. DNA for the CDR3: TGTGCCAGCAGTGAGATGATCAGGGAGGGTCAGCCCCAGCATTTT. Its translation: CASSEMIREGQPQHF.

The rearrangement joins TRBV2 to TRBJ1-4; D is uncertain. Germline lookup yields CDR1 SNHLY and CDR2 FYNNEI. This CDR3 spans 12 amino acids. V lost 4 bases to trimming and J lost 8 bases, with 8 bases between them. Written as DNA, the CDR3 is TGTGCCAGCAGTGTGGTGCCAGAAAAACTGTTTTTT. Translated, it gives CASSVVPEKLFF.

This chain uses TRBV5-1 with TRBJ1-2, with D possibly TRBD1 on 5 matching bases. CDR1 and CDR2 (germline): SGHRS, YFSETQ. The CDR3 runs 16 residues. The ends were cut back, 0 bases at V and 8 bases at J, with 20 bases in the middle. The CDR3 loop is CASSLAGPKGVYGYTF. The CDR3 DNA sequence: TGCGCCAGCAGCTTGGCGGGGCCGAAAGGGGTCTACGGCTACACCTTC.

This chain connects TRBV3-1 (or the pseudogene TRBV3-2) to TRBJ2-3; the match to TRBD2 covers 9 bases. The CDR3 runs to 15 residues. The J segment lost 3 bases and the V segment lost 4 bases, leaving 5 bases of the junction unmatched. Per germline, CDR1 LGHDT and CDR2 YNNKEL (reference sequence). The CDR3 loop is CASSLGLARTDTQYF. The CDR3 coding sequence is TGTGCCAGCAGCCTCGGACTAGCGCGGACAGATACGCAGTATTTT.

The chain is built from TRBV5-1 and TRBJ2-2; 10 bases match TRBD1. Unmatched junction bases numbered 4, after V lost 4 bases and J lost 4 bases. The CDR3 is made up of 15 amino acids. Germline loops: CDR1 SGHRS, CDR2 YFSETQ. CDR3 sequence reads: CASSAGQGITGELFF. CDR3 DNA: TGCGCCAGCAGCGCGGGACAGGGGATCACCGGGGAGCTGTTTTTT. Variable domain in full (rest from reference TRBV5-1 and TRBJ2-2): KAGVTQTPRYLIKTRGQQVTLSCSPISGHRSVSWYQQTPGQGLQFLFEYFSETQRNKGNFPGRFSGRQFSNSRSEMNVSTLELGDSALYLCASSAGQGITGELFFGEGSRLTVL.

The chain has TRBV27 and TRBJ1-5; D is possibly TRBD1 (5 bases). V was pared by 2 bases and J by 4 bases, with 12 bases between. The length of the CDR3 is 15 residues. The V gene's germline CDR1 is MNHEY and CDR2 SMNVEV (reference sequence). The CDR3 sequence: CASSLVQGTNQPQHF. The CDR3 coding sequence is TGTGCCAGCAGTTTAGTCCAAGGGACGAATCAGCCCCAGCATTTT.

The rearrangement joins TRBV4-1 to TRBJ1-1; 10 bases are a match to TRBD1. The CDR3 consists of 15 residues. V shed 2 bases and J 4 bases; nucleotides not matched to a gene: 4. Per the germline V gene, CDR1 is MGHRA and CDR2 is YSYEKL. In DNA form, the CDR3 reads TGCGCCAGCAGCCAAAAGACAGGGGGCCTCACTGAAGCTTTCTTT. It is translated as CASSQKTGGLTEAFF.

This clone was recorded once. CDR3 sequence: CASSVWTGIDQPQHF. DNA for the CDR3: TGTGCCAGTAGTGTCTGGACAGGGATCGATCAGCCCCAGCATTTT. The chain carries TRBV19 and TRBJ1-5; 8 nucleotides agree with TRBD1. CDR1 is LNHDA and CDR2 is SQIVND in the germline V gene (reference sequence). V shed 5 bases, J shed 5 bases, and the junction held 8 bases outside the gene matches. This CDR3 contains 15 residues.

This rearrangement joins TRBV7-9 to TRBJ2-3; 9 positions match TRBD1. V shed 5 bases, J shed 1 base, and the junction held 7 bases outside the gene matches. CDR3 length: 16 residues. Germline CDR1 and CDR2: SEHNR and FQNEAQ (reference sequence). The CDR3 here is CASSRQQGARTDTQYF. The CDR3, as DNA: TGTGCCAGCAGCCGACAACAGGGGGCCCGCACAGATACGCAGTATTTT. Filled out from reference TRBV7-9 and TRBJ2-3, the complete variable domain reads DTGVSQNPRHKITKRGQNVTFRCDPISEHNRLYWYRQTLGQGPEFLTYFQNEAQLEKSRLLSDRFSAERPKGSFSTLEIQRTEQGDSAMYLCASSRQQGARTDTQYFGPGTRLTVL.

V and J are TRBV5-4 and TRBJ1-2, with D uncertain. CDR1 is SGHNT, CDR2 YYREEE, per germline (reference sequence). The CDR3 totals 13 residues. V dropped 5 bases and J dropped 0 bases, with 8 bases sitting between them. This CDR3 reads CASRHRSNYGYTF. CDR3 DNA: TGTGCCAGCAGACACAGATCTAACTATGGCTACACCTTC.

The chain recombines TRBV27 with TRBJ1-2; D perhaps matches TRBD1 (6 bases). The CDR3 totals 18 residues. The germline V gene encodes CDR1 MNHEY and CDR2 SMNVEV (reference sequence). The V end lost 2 bases, the J end lost 4 bases, and 23 bases lay between the germline ends. Here the CDR3 DNA reads TGTGCCAGCAGTTTAAATGGGTTCGGGGCAGGGGATAGCTATGGCTACACCTTC. It translates to CASSLNGFGAGDSYGYTF.

The chain carries TRBV4-1 and TRBJ2-5; D ambiguous. Trimming removed 3 bases at V and 5 bases at J, with 22 bases between. The CDR3 has 17 residues. Per the germline V gene, CDR1 is MGHRA and CDR2 is YSYEKL. As DNA, the CDR3 is TGCGCCAGCAGCCACACCCAGACGGCCGGTATCCTCGAGACCCAGTACTTC. This encodes CASSHTQTAGILETQYF.

The rearrangement links TRBV11-3 to TRBJ1-4, with D unclear. This CDR3 is 16 amino acids long. Trimming left V 3 bases short and J 7 bases short, with 18 bases between. Germline V gives CDR1 SGHNT, CDR2 YENEEA. In DNA form, the CDR3 reads TGTGCCAGCAGCTTGGCTTCGGAGGGTTGGGGTGAAAAACTGTTTTTT. This codes for CASSLASEGWGEKLFF. The whole variable domain, remainder taken from reference TRBV11-3 and TRBJ1-4, is EAGVVQSPRYKIIEKKQPVAFWCNPISGHNTLYWYLQNLGQGPELLIRYENEEAVDDSQLPKDRFSAERLKGVDSTLKIQPAELGDSAVYLCASSLASEGWGEKLFFGSGTQLSVL.